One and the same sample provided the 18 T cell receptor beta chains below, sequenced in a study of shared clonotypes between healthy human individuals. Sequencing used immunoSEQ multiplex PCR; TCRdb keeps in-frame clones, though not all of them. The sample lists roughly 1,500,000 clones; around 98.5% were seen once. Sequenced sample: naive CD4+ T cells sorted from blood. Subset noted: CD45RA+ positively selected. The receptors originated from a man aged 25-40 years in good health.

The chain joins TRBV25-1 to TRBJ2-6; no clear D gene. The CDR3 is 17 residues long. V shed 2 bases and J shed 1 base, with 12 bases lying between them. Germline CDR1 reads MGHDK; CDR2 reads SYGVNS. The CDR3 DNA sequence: TGTGCCAGCAGTGAAGGCTCAGGCCGGTCTGGGGCCAACGTCCTGACTTTC. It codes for CASSEGSGRSGANVLTF.

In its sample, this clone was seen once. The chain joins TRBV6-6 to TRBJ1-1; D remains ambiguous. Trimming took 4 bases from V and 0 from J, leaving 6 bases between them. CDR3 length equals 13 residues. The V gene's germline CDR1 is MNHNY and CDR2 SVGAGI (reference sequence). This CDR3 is CASSLEMNTEAFF. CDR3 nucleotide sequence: TGTGCCAGCAGTTTGGAGATGAACACTGAAGCTTTCTTT.

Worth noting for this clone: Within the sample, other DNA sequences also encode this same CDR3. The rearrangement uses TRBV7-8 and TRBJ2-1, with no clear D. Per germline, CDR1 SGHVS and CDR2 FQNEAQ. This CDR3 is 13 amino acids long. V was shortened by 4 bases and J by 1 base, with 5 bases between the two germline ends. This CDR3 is CASSSTSYNEQFF. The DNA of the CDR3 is TGTGCCAGCAGCTCCACGTCCTACAATGAGCAGTTCTTC.

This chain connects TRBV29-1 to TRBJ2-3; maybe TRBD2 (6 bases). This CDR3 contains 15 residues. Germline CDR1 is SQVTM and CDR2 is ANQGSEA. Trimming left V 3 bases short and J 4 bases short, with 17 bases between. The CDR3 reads CSVDPPGGGSDTQYF. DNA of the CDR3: TGCAGCGTTGACCCACCCGGGGGAGGTTCAGATACGCAGTATTTT.

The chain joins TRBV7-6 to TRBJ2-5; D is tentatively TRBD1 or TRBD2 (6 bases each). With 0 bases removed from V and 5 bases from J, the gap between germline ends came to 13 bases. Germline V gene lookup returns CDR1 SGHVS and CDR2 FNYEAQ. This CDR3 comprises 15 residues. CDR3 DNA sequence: TGTGCCAGCAGCTTAGCCGGGGGCCCAAGGGAGACCCAGTACTTC. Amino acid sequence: CASSLAGGPRETQYF. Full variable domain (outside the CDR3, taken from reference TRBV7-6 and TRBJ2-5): GAGVSQSPRYKVTKRGQDVALRCDPISGHVSLYWYRQALGQGPEFLTYFNYEAQQDKSGLPNDRFSAERPEGSISTLTIQRTEQRDSAMYRCASSLAGGPRETQYFGPGTRLLVL.

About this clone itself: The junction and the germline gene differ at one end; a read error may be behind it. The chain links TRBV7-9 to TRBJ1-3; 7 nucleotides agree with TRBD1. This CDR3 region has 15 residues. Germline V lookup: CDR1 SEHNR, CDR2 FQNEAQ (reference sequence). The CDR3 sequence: CASRLGGSPGNTIYF. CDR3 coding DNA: TGTGCCAGCAGGTTAGGGGGCTCGCCTGGAAACACCATATATTTT. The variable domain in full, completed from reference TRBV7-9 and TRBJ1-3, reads DTGVSQNPRHKITKRGQNVTFRCDPISEHNRLYWYRQTLGQGPEFLTYFQNEAQLEKSRLLSDRFSAERPKGSFSTLEIQRTEQGDSAMYLCASRLGGSPGNTIYFGEGSWLTVV.

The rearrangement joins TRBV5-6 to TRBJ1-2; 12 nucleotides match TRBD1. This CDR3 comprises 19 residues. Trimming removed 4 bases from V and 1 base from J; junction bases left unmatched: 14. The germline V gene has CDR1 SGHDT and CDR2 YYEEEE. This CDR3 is CASSPTYVGQGALNYGYTF. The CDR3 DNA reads TGTGCCAGCAGCCCCACCTATGTGGGACAGGGGGCCCTTAACTATGGCTACACCTTC.

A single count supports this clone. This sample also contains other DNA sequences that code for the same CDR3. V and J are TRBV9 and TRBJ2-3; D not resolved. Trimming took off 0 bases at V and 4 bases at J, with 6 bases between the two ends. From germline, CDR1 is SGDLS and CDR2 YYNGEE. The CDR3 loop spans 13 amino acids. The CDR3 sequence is CASSVDPADTQYF. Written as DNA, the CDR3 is TGTGCCAGCAGCGTAGATCCCGCAGATACGCAGTATTTT.

The CDR3 protein is CASTPLRGEGYTF. The CDR3 nucleotides read TGTGCCAGCACCCCCCTGAGGGGGGAAGGCTACACCTTC. V gene TRBV2 combines with J gene TRBJ1-2; possibly TRBD1 for D (6 bases). The ends were cut back, 7 bases at V and 8 bases at J, with 17 bases in the middle. CDR1 and CDR2 from the germline V gene are SNHLY and FYNNEI. The CDR3 contains 13 residues.

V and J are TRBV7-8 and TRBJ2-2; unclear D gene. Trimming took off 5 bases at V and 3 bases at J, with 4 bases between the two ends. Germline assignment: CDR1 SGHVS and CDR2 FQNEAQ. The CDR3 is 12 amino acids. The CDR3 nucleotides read TGTGCCAGCAGCGCCCACACCGGGGAGCTGTTTTTT. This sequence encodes CASSAHTGELFF. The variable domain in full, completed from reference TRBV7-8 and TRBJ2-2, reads GAGVSQSPRYKVAKRGQDVALRCDPISGHVSLFWYQQALGQGPEFLTYFQNEAQLDKSGLPSDRFFAERPEGSVSTLKIQRTQQEDSAVYLCASSAHTGELFFGEGSRLTVL.

The CDR3 protein is CAISESMGQGRNEQFF. Written as DNA, the CDR3 is TGTGCCATCAGTGAGTCGATGGGACAGGGGAGAAATGAGCAGTTCTTC. This chain links TRBV10-3 with TRBJ2-1, with TRBD1 matching 10 bases. Unmatched junction bases numbered 6, after V lost 0 bases and J lost 7 bases. This CDR3 has 16 amino acids. In germline, CDR1 is ENHRY, CDR2 SYGVKD.

For the CDR3, the DNA is TGTGCCAGCAAAGATGGCCAGCCCCAGCATTTT. It translates to CASKDGQPQHF. The chain employs TRBV14 and TRBJ1-5; D gene unclear. Trimming shortened V by 7 bases and J by 7 bases, and 8 bases separated the two germline ends. The CDR3 has 11 amino acids. Germline CDR1 and CDR2: SGHDN and FVKESK.

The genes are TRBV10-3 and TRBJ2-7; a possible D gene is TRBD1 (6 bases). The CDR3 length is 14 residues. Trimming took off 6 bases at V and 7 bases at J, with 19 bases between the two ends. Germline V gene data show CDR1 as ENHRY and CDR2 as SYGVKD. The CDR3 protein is CAIRPGHITGEQYF. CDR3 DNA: TGTGCCATCAGACCGGGACACATTACTGGAGAGCAGTACTTC.

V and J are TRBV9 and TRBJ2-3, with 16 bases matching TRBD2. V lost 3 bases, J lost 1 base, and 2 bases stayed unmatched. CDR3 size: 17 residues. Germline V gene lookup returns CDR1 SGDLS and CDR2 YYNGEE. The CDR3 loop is CASSAGLAGGGTDTQYF. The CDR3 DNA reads TGTGCCAGCAGCGCGGGACTAGCGGGAGGGGGCACAGATACGCAGTATTTT. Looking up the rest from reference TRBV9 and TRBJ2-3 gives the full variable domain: DSGVTQTPKHLITATGQRVTLRCSPRSGDLSVYWYQQSLDQGLQFLIQYYNGEERAKGNILERFSAQQFPDLHSELNLSSLELGDSALYFCASSAGLAGGGTDTQYFGPGTRLTVL.

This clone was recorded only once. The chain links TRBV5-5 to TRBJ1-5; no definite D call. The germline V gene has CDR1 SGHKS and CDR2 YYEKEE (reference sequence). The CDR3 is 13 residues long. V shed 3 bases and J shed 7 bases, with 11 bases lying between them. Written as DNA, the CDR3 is TGTGCCAGCAGCTCCAGAGGCCGGCAGCCCCAGCATTTT. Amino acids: CASSSRGRQPQHF.

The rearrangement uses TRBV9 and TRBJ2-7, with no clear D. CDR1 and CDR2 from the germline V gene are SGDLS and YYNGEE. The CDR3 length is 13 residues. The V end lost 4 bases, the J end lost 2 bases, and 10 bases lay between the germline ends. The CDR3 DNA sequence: TGTGCCAGCAGCTTTCCCGGCGCCTACGAGCAGTACTTC. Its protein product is CASSFPGAYEQYF.

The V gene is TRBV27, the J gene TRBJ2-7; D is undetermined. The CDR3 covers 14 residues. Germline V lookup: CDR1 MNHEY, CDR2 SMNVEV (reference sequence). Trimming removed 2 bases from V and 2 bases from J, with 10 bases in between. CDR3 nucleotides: TGTGCCAGCAGTTTACTTTCGAGCGCCTACGAGCAGTACTTC. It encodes CASSLLSSAYEQYF.

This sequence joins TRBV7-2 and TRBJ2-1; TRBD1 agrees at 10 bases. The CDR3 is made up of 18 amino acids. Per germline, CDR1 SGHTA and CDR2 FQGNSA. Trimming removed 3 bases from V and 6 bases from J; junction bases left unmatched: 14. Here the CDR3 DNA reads TGTGCCAGCAGCTTGCGTGGGACAGGGGCCGCTACTGGCAATGAGCAGTTCTTC. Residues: CASSLRGTGAATGNEQFF.